This entry lists 21 T cell receptor beta chains sequenced from one sample in a study of blood T cell repertoires in COVID-19. Data came from immunoSEQ multiplex PCR; TCRdb stores just in-frame clones and leaves some out. This sample has around 200,000 clones, with roughly 80% found just once. The sequenced material came from peripheral blood. These receptors came from a man aged 45-65 years with active or convalescent COVID-19.

The V call is TRBV5-1, the J call TRBJ1-1; a weak D match, TRBD1 (5 bases). The CDR3 contains 15 residues. CDR1 SGHRS and CDR2 YFSETQ come from the germline V gene. V lost 0 bases, J lost 4 bases, and 13 bases lay in between. DNA of the CDR3: TGCGCCAGCAGCTTGGCGGCAGGGTGGGGCACTGAAGCTTTCTTT. Translating gives CASSLAAGWGTEAFF.

The chain employs TRBV7-8 and TRBJ1-1; 7 bases agree with TRBD1. V dropped 2 bases and J dropped 5; count of bases not matched to a gene: 8. Germline assignment: CDR1 SGHVS and CDR2 FQNEAQ. This CDR3 has 15 amino acids. In DNA form, the CDR3 reads TGTGCCAGCAGCTTACGAGGCCAGGGGGGAACTGAAGCTTTCTTT. This gives the protein CASSLRGQGGTEAFF.

The chain recombines TRBV15 with TRBJ2-1; the D is unclear. V lost 1 base, J lost 4 bases, and 5 bases lay in between. The germline CDR1 and CDR2 sequences are LNHNV and YYDKDF (reference sequence). The CDR3 covers 13 residues. This chain's CDR3 is CATSRVAYNEQFF. CDR3 nucleotide sequence: TGTGCCACCAGCAGAGTGGCATACAATGAGCAGTTCTTC.

The chain links TRBV27 to TRBJ2-3, with a weak D call TRBD1 (7 bases). The V end lost 7 bases, the J end lost 5 bases, and 13 bases lay between the germline ends. This CDR3 comprises 13 residues. The V gene's germline CDR1 is MNHEY and CDR2 SMNVEV (reference sequence). DNA for the CDR3: TGTGCCAGCAAGGAGGGGGCAGGAGATACGCAGTATTTT. Translating it yields CASKEGAGDTQYF.

The V and J genes are TRBV6-5 and TRBJ2-1; D is ambiguous. Germline V gives CDR1 MNHEY, CDR2 SVGAGI. CDR3 length: 14 residues. V was shortened by 2 bases and J by 9 bases, with 14 bases between the two germline ends. The CDR3 nucleotides are TGTGCCAGCAGTTACGGCGATCGTCCGGGTGAGCAGTTCTTC. It yields the protein CASSYGDRPGEQFF.

The gene calls are TRBV18 and TRBJ2-7; the D gene is possibly TRBD1 (5 bases). V gave up 0 bases and J gave up 5 bases, with 11 bases separating them. The CDR3 consists of 14 residues. CDR1 and CDR2 (germline): KGHSH, LQKENI. The CDR3 nucleotides are TGTGCCAGCTCACCACCAGGGGCGCTCGACGAGCAGTACTTC. Amino acids: CASSPPGALDEQYF.

The rearrangement uses TRBV5-4 and TRBJ2-1; a weak D match, TRBD2 (7 bases). This CDR3 has 14 amino acids. Germline V CDR1 and CDR2: SGHNT, YYREEE (reference sequence). V lost 4 bases to trimming and J lost 8 bases, with 16 bases between them. The CDR3 loop reads CASSQVGGGHEQFF. CDR3 sequence (DNA): TGTGCCAGCAGCCAAGTAGGGGGAGGGCATGAGCAGTTCTTC.

The genes are TRBV6-2 or TRBV6-3 and TRBJ1-2; 9 bases are a match to TRBD1. The CDR3 has 15 amino acids. V dropped 2 bases and J dropped 4; count of bases not matched to a gene: 5. Germline lookup yields CDR1 MNHEY and CDR2 SVGEGT. The CDR3 bases are TGTGCCAGCAGTTACGAAGGGACAGGGATCTATGGCTACACCTTC. This encodes CASSYEGTGIYGYTF.

This chain joins TRBV4-3 and TRBJ2-1, with TRBD2 identical over 9 bases. From germline, CDR1 is LGHNA and CDR2 YSLEER. The V gene end was trimmed by 0 bases and the J gene end by 9 bases; junction bases not matched to a gene: 9. This CDR3 is built from 16 residues. The CDR3 sequence: CASSQDIQRGDLEQFF. The DNA for the CDR3 is TGCGCCAGCAGCCAAGATATTCAGCGGGGGGACCTTGAGCAGTTCTTC.

This chain connects TRBV5-1 to TRBJ1-2; 7 bases align to TRBD1. The germline V gene has CDR1 SGHRS and CDR2 YFSETQ. Unmatched junction bases numbered 6, after V lost 4 bases and J lost 3 bases. The CDR3 runs 14 residues. The CDR3 nucleotides are TGCGCCAGCAGCGAGCCGGGACAGTACTATGGCTACACCTTC. Its protein is CASSEPGQYYGYTF.

This clone was detected only a few times. The V gene is TRBV2, the J gene TRBJ2-1; 8 bases are a match to TRBD1. This CDR3 comprises 16 residues. The V segment lost 5 bases and the J segment 3 bases; nucleotides outside the gene matches: 9. Germline V gives CDR1 SNHLY, CDR2 FYNNEI. CDR3 residues: CASSRTGLDHYNEQFF. The DNA of the CDR3 is TGTGCCAGCAGTCGGACAGGGCTAGATCACTACAATGAGCAGTTCTTC.

This chain uses TRBV19 with TRBJ1-6; 8 bases fit TRBD1. Germline trimming cut 4 bases from V and 10 bases from J; bases unmatched to any gene: 6. The V gene's germline CDR1 is LNHDA and CDR2 SQIVND (reference sequence). The CDR3 spans 14 residues. DNA of the CDR3: TGTGCCAGTAGTAACCAGGGGGCGAGGTCACCCCTCCACTTT. Its translation: CASSNQGARSPLHF.

The chain carries TRBV2 and TRBJ1-2; perhaps TRBD1 as D (5 bases). Trimming took off 4 bases at V and 7 bases at J, with 10 bases between the two ends. CDR3 length: 12 residues. Germline CDR1 is SNHLY and CDR2 is FYNNEI. The CDR3 coding sequence is TGTGCCAGCAGTGTTCAGGGTGGTGGCTACACCTTC. Its translation is CASSVQGGGYTF.

Only one count was recorded for this clone. The chain employs TRBV30 and TRBJ1-5; D is possibly TRBD1 (5 bases). Germline CDR1 and CDR2: GTSNPN and SVGIG (reference sequence). CDR3 length: 14 residues. V was cut by 1 base and J by 5 bases, with 12 bases left in between. DNA of the CDR3: TGTGCCTGGAGTGAGAAAGGGGTCTATCAGCCCCAGCATTTT. Amino acids: CAWSEKGVYQPQHF.

The chain uses TRBV11-2 and TRBJ2-7; the match to TRBD1 covers 7 bases. Losses at the gene ends were 5 bases for V and 6 bases for J; bases not matched to a gene: 10. This CDR3 is built from 14 residues. The germline gives CDR1 SGHAT, CDR2 FQNNGV. The CDR3 reads CASSLLQGLGEQYF. The CDR3, as DNA: TGTGCCAGCAGCCTCCTACAGGGGCTTGGCGAGCAGTACTTC.

J is TRBJ2-7 and V is TRBV3-1 (or the pseudogene TRBV3-2), with D tentatively TRBD2 (6 bases). Trimming removed 4 bases at V and 1 base at J, with 14 bases between. Germline lookup yields CDR1 LGHDT and CDR2 YNNKEL (reference sequence). The CDR3 extends over 15 amino acids. The CDR3, as DNA: TGTGCCAGCAGCCCAGCCCGGGGAGGATCCTACGAGCAGTACTTC. It codes for CASSPARGGSYEQYF.

The chain links TRBV19 to TRBJ2-1, with 12 positions matching TRBD1. Trimming cost V 3 bases and J 9 bases; bases outside gene matches: 9. The germline gives CDR1 LNHDA, CDR2 SQIVND (reference sequence). The CDR3 covers 16 residues. CDR3 sequence: CASSIRGQGAIGEQFF. The CDR3 DNA reads TGTGCCAGTAGTATTAGGGGACAGGGGGCTATTGGTGAGCAGTTCTTC.

The rearrangement uses TRBV11-1 and TRBJ1-1; D is unclear. Trimming removed 5 bases from V and 0 bases from J, with 13 bases in between. The length of the CDR3 is 15 residues. Germline V gives CDR1 SGHAT, CDR2 FQDESV (reference sequence). The DNA for the CDR3 is TGTGCCAGCAGCCCGCGACTGTTCATGAACACTGAAGCTTTCTTT. This sequence encodes CASSPRLFMNTEAFF. Based on the CDR3 plus reference TRBV11-1 and TRBJ1-1, the full variable domain is EAEVAQSPRYKITEKSQAVAFWCDPISGHATLYWYRQILGQGPELLVQFQDESVVDDSQLPKDRFSAERLKGVDSTLKIQPAELGDSAMYLCASSPRLFMNTEAFFGQGTRLTVV.

The chain recombines TRBV3-1 (or the pseudogene TRBV3-2) with TRBJ2-3; 10 bases match TRBD2. Germline V CDR1 and CDR2: LGHDT, YNNKEL (reference sequence). The CDR3 sequence is 20 residues long. V dropped 1 base and J dropped 3; count of bases not matched to a gene: 16. The CDR3 DNA follows: TGTGCCAGCAGCCAAGCAGTCGGACAGCGGGGGGGCTTGTCTACAGATACGCAGTATTTT. Translation gives CASSQAVGQRGGLSTDTQYF.

The rearrangement uses TRBV5-4 and TRBJ2-7, with a possible D match to TRBD1 (6 bases). CDR3 length equals 14 residues. V was trimmed by 3 bases and J by 6 bases, leaving 16 bases between them. CDR1 and CDR2 from the germline V gene are SGHNT and YYREEE (reference sequence). CDR3: CASSSITGTPEQYF. The CDR3 bases are TGTGCCAGCAGCTCTATCACCGGGACACCCGAGCAGTACTTC.

The chain uses TRBV30 and TRBJ2-1; TRBD2 agrees at 12 bases. Looked up from germline, CDR1 is GTSNPN and CDR2 is SVGIG (reference sequence). This CDR3 region has 14 residues. The J segment lost 7 bases and the V segment lost 2 bases, leaving 3 bases of the junction unmatched. DNA for the CDR3: TGTGCCTGGAGTATAGGACTAGCGGGGAATGAGCAGTTCTTC. Encoded protein: CAWSIGLAGNEQFF.